This entry lists 32 T cell receptor beta chains sequenced from one sample in a study of blood T cells in healthy people across ages. Using a J-beta primer mix together with a sample-barcoded 5' primer, a second PCR was run for about 6 to 11 cycles. TCRdb re-derived calls from the 5' RACE reads in MiXCR, one entry per CDR3 protein. Of about 1.5 million distinct CDR3 sequences listed, less than 45% were seen once; the top ten hold about 4%. Sample: blood. These receptors were taken from a woman younger than 30 in good health.

This clonotype appeared a few times. The chain uses TRBV6-2 or TRBV6-3 and TRBJ2-5; 13 positions match TRBD2. The germline V gene has CDR1 MNHEY and CDR2 SVGEGT. V gave up 7 bases and J gave up 4 bases; unmatched junction bases: 6. There are 15 residues in the CDR3. Written as DNA, the CDR3 is TGTGCCAGCACGGGACTAGCGGGACTACCAGAGACCCAGTACTTC. Amino acid sequence: CASTGLAGLPETQYF.

In the case of this clonotype: This may be a read error: a much more frequent sequence differs by one nucleotide. The V gene is TRBV4-1, the J gene TRBJ2-3; 7 bases fit TRBD1. There are 13 residues in the CDR3. Germline values: CDR1 MGHRA, CDR2 YSYEKL. Here the CDR3 DNA reads TGCGCCAGCAGCCAAGAGGGGACAGATGCGCAGTATTTT. Amino acid sequence: CASSQEGTDAQYF.

This clonotype turned up a few times. The V and J genes are TRBV7-2 and TRBJ2-2; D is possibly TRBD1 (5 bases). From germline, CDR1 is SGHTA and CDR2 FQGNSA. V was trimmed by 1 base and J by 8 bases, leaving 11 bases between them. This CDR3 spans 14 amino acids. The CDR3 region has the DNA TGTGCCAGCAGCTTAGAAAAGGGGATGGGGGAGCTGTTTTTT. Protein sequence: CASSLEKGMGELFF.

The J gene is TRBJ2-5, the V gene TRBV2; D gene ambiguous. The CDR3 sequence is 11 residues long. V was pared by 6 bases and J by 12 bases, with 14 bases between. From germline, CDR1 is SNHLY and CDR2 FYNNEI. The CDR3 sequence is CASRAALREYF. The CDR3 DNA is TGTGCCAGCAGGGCAGCCCTACGTGAGTACTTC.

This clonotype was counted only a few times. The gene calls are TRBV5-4 and TRBJ2-1; TRBD2 might be the D (5 bases). The CDR3 has 16 residues. Trimming pared 4 bases from V and 7 bases from J, leaving 21 bases between. CDR1 SGHNT and CDR2 YYREEE come from the germline V gene (reference sequence). CDR3 DNA: TGTGCCAGCAGCCCCGCGGGCAATACGATCTGGAATGAGCAGTTCTTC. Translated: CASSPAGNTIWNEQFF. Using reference TRBV5-4 and TRBJ2-1 for the parts outside the CDR3, the full variable domain is ETGVTQSPTHLIKTRGQQVTLRCSSQSGHNTVSWYQQALGQGPQFIFQYYREEENGRGNFPPRFSGLQFPNYSSELNVNALELDDSALYLCASSPAGNTIWNEQFFGPGTRLTVL.

The gene calls are TRBV11-2 and TRBJ1-5; TRBD1 matches 7 bases. From germline, CDR1 is SGHAT and CDR2 FQNNGV. This CDR3 has 13 amino acids. J gave up 7 bases and V 5 bases, and 5 bases lay outside the gene matches. CDR3 residues: CASSMRQGQPQHF. The DNA for the CDR3 is TGTGCCAGCAGCATGAGACAGGGCCAGCCCCAGCATTTT.

The chain is built from TRBV9 and TRBJ2-1; 9 nucleotides match TRBD2. Trimming removed 0 bases from V and 4 bases from J; junction bases left unmatched: 14. The CDR3 is 19 residues long. The V gene's germline CDR1 is SGDLS and CDR2 YYNGEE. The CDR3 coding sequence is TGTGCCAGCAGCGTAGGGTCCCGTGGTCGCGGGAGGGCTTACAATGAGCAGTTCTTC. Protein product: CASSVGSRGRGRAYNEQFF.

The chain combines TRBV7-3 with TRBJ1-1; weak D call: TRBD1 (5 bases). The length of the CDR3 is 16 residues. The germline V and J ends were trimmed by 2 bases and 0 bases, with 13 bases remaining between them. Germline-derived CDR1 and CDR2 are SGHTA and FQGTGA. Here the CDR3 reads CASSLWGGSMNTEAFF. CDR3 coding DNA: TGTGCCAGCAGCTTATGGGGGGGGAGTATGAACACTGAAGCTTTCTTT.

This clonotype was observed a handful of times. The genes are TRBV2 and TRBJ2-7; D remains unclear. V lost 0 bases and J lost 3, with 12 bases in between. Germline-derived CDR1 and CDR2 are SNHLY and FYNNEI. The CDR3 loop spans 15 amino acids. In DNA form, the CDR3 reads TGTGCCAGCAGTGAAGCGCTAGTTAGCAGCTACGAGCAGTACTTC. Protein product: CASSEALVSSYEQYF.

Comment on this clonotype: A read error may explain this, as a much larger clone is one base away. This CDR3 fails to terminate in the conserved phenylalanine or tryptophan, so it likely reflects a read error. V usage is TRBV6-1 and J usage is TRBJ2-3; no firm D call. The CDR3 is made up of 12 amino acids. V was pared by 6 bases and J by 0 bases, with 4 bases between. Looked up from germline, CDR1 is MNHNS and CDR2 is SASEGT. Written as DNA, the CDR3 is TGTGCCAGCAGAGCTAGCACAGATACGCAGTATATT. The encoded protein is CASRASTDTQYI.

The chain uses TRBV7-3 and TRBJ1-5; D ambiguous. There are 16 residues in the CDR3. In germline, CDR1 is SGHTA, CDR2 FQGTGA. V was clipped by 0 bases and J by 2 bases, with 11 bases between them. CDR3 in DNA: TGTGCCAGCAGCTTAACGCTTAGGACGGGCAATCAGCCCCAGCATTTT. Translated: CASSLTLRTGNQPQHF.

This clonotype was counted between two and nine times. J is TRBJ1-2 and V is TRBV10-3; no definite D call. Per germline, CDR1 ENHRY and CDR2 SYGVKD. CDR3 length: 15 residues. Trimming took 3 bases from V and 2 from J, leaving 13 bases between them. DNA for the CDR3: TGTGCCATCAGTGATCCGGCCAGCGTGAACTATGGCTACACCTTC. As protein: CAISDPASVNYGYTF.

This chain connects TRBV15 to TRBJ2-1, with D perhaps matching TRBD1 or TRBD2 (5 bases each). CDR1 is LNHNV, CDR2 YYDKDF, per germline (reference sequence). CDR3 length: 14 residues. The ends were cut back, 5 bases at V and 7 bases at J, with 15 bases in the middle. CDR3 sequence reads: CATSPPTGQNEQFF. The CDR3 DNA follows: TGTGCCACCAGCCCTCCAACGGGGCAGAATGAGCAGTTCTTC.

As regards this clonotype: A read error may be the cause here, since a much bigger clone is one base away. The chain's CDR3 is CASSLILKETQYF. For the CDR3, the DNA is TGTGCCAGCAGCTTAATCCTAAAAGAGACCCAGTACTTC. J is TRBJ2-5 and V is TRBV7-9; D gene uncertain. This CDR3 has 13 residues. V was pared by 2 bases and J by 3 bases, with 7 bases between. CDR1 SEHNR and CDR2 FQNEAQ come from the germline V gene (reference sequence).

This clonotype was seen a few times. The chain is built from TRBV5-1 and TRBJ1-1, with a tentative D call TRBD1 (6 bases). The CDR3 length is 15 residues. Looked up from germline, CDR1 is SGHRS and CDR2 is YFSETQ. Deletions cut 0 bases from V and 1 base from J, with 10 bases between. The CDR3 here is CASSLGRTANTEAFF. CDR3 DNA sequence: TGCGCCAGCAGCTTGGGACGGACAGCGAACACTGAAGCTTTCTTT.

About this clonotype itself: The junction departs from germline at one end; a sequencing error may be responsible. The genes are TRBV29-1 and TRBJ1-2; 9 nucleotides match TRBD1. The CDR3 is 13 amino acids. Germline V CDR1 and CDR2: SQVTM, ANQGSEA. The CDR3, as DNA: TGCAGCGCCTTGACAGGGGGTGGCTATGGCTACACCTTT. It is translated as CSALTGGGYGYTF.

Only a few counts were recorded for this clonotype. The rearrangement uses TRBV4-2 and TRBJ2-1; possibly TRBD2 for D (6 bases). The CDR3 has 12 residues. V was trimmed by 4 bases and J by 9 bases, leaving 10 bases between them. In germline, CDR1 is LGHNA, CDR2 YNFKEQ. CDR3 amino acids: CASSLGGAEQFF. The CDR3 DNA reads as TGTGCCAGCAGCCTCGGAGGGGCTGAGCAGTTCTTC.

This clonotype was seen a handful of times. The genes are TRBV12-3 or TRBV12-4 and TRBJ2-3, with D possibly TRBD2 on 5 matching bases. V was trimmed by 2 bases and J by 4 bases, leaving 19 bases between them. The length of the CDR3 is 17 residues. Written as DNA, the CDR3 is TGTGCCAGCAGTTTATGGGCCGGGGTTGGGAAAGCAGATACGCAGTATTTT. Translation: CASSLWAGVGKADTQYF.

The V call is TRBV7-2, the J call TRBJ1-1, with D maybe TRBD1 (5 bases). Germline values: CDR1 SGHTA, CDR2 FQGNSA. There are 14 residues in the CDR3. The V end was cut by 3 bases, the J end by 5 bases, with 13 bases between. The CDR3 is CASSFPGRQTEAFF. The CDR3 bases are TGTGCCAGCAGCTTCCCAGGGCGGCAAACTGAAGCTTTCTTT.

This clonotype has more than one count but fewer than ten. The V gene is TRBV12-3 or TRBV12-4, the J gene TRBJ2-7, with 7 bases lining up with TRBD1. V was pared by 2 bases and J by 2 bases, with 6 bases of the junction left unmatched. The CDR3 sequence is 15 residues long. The CDR3 is CASSLRQGGTYEQYF. As DNA, the CDR3 is TGTGCCAGCAGTTTAAGACAGGGTGGCACCTACGAGCAGTACTTC.

Only a few counts were recorded for this clonotype. The chain links TRBV10-3 to TRBJ1-4; D not certain. V was cut by 0 bases and J by 6 bases, with 11 bases left in between. CDR3 length equals 15 residues. Germline V gene sequence: CDR1 ENHRY, CDR2 SYGVKD. The CDR3 loop is CAISESGSSDEKLFF. CDR3 sequence (DNA): TGTGCCATCAGTGAGTCCGGCAGCTCAGATGAAAAACTGTTTTTT.

This clonotype came up many times. V is TRBV29-1 and J is TRBJ2-1; 7 bases map to TRBD1. The CDR3 totals 12 residues. Germline V gene data show CDR1 as SQVTM and CDR2 as ANQGSEA. The V gene end was trimmed by 3 bases and the J gene end by 8 bases; junction bases not matched to a gene: 4. CDR3 amino acids: CSVDDRVHEQFF. The CDR3 coding sequence is TGCAGCGTTGATGACAGGGTGCATGAGCAGTTCTTC.

The CDR3 DNA follows: TGCAGCGTGCCGGGGGAGGGGAGACACGAGCAGTACTTC. It yields the protein CSVPGEGRHEQYF. The chain couples TRBV29-1 to TRBJ2-7, with 7 nucleotides matching TRBD2. This CDR3 has 13 residues. V was clipped by 6 bases and J by 5 bases; unmatched bases: 10. Per germline, CDR1 SQVTM and CDR2 ANQGSEA.

This chain uses TRBV15 with TRBJ1-1, with D possibly matching TRBD1 (5 bases). CDR3 length: 12 amino acids. Germline V gene sequence: CDR1 LNHNV, CDR2 YYDKDF (reference sequence). Trimming removed 5 bases at V and 6 bases at J, with 10 bases between. In DNA, the CDR3 is TGTGCCACCAGCCTGCTGGGGGCTGAAGCTTTCTTT. This sequence encodes CATSLLGAEAFF.

The chain couples TRBV19 to TRBJ1-2, with a tentative D call TRBD1 (5 bases). The V end lost 5 bases, the J end lost 5 bases, and 9 bases lay between the germline ends. The length of the CDR3 is 12 residues. The germline V gene has CDR1 LNHDA and CDR2 SQIVND (reference sequence). The CDR3 protein is CASSWGTYGYTF. CDR3 in DNA: TGTGCCAGTAGTTGGGGGACGTATGGCTACACCTTC.

As regards this clonotype: The junction does not match germline at one end; this may be a read error. The chain carries TRBV3-1 and TRBJ2-7; 15 bases line up with TRBD2. From germline, CDR1 is LGHDT and CDR2 YNNKEL (reference sequence). The CDR3 spans 15 residues. The CDR3 region is CASSQGLAGGLERYF. Here the CDR3 DNA reads TGTGCCAGCAGTCAGGGACTAGCGGGGGGTCTTGAGCGGTACTTC.

About this clonotype: With a much larger clone just one base away, this may be a read error. This CDR3 reads CASSVDGPNQPQHF. In DNA form, the CDR3 reads TGTGCCAGCAGCGTGGACGGACCCAATCAGCCCCAGCATTTT. This rearrangement joins TRBV7-9 to TRBJ1-5; D is uncertain. CDR3 length: 14 residues. V gave up 5 bases and J gave up 3 bases, with 11 bases separating them. The germline V gene encodes CDR1 SEHNR and CDR2 FQNEAQ (reference sequence).

The V call is TRBV6-1, the J call TRBJ2-2; D might be TRBD1 or TRBD2, each matching 5 bases. Deletions cut 5 bases from V and 0 bases from J, with 13 bases between. The CDR3 is 16 residues long. CDR1 is MNHNS, CDR2 SASEGT, per germline. DNA for the CDR3: TGTGCCAGCAGTACTACCGGGACCCCGAACACCGGGGAGCTGTTTTTT. It translates to CASSTTGTPNTGELFF.

This clonotype was seen a handful of times. V gene TRBV20-1 combines with J gene TRBJ2-7; TRBD1 agrees at 9 bases. CDR1 is DFQATT and CDR2 is SNEGSKA in the germline V gene (reference sequence). After removal of 5 bases from V and 2 bases from J, the junction contained 7 bases not matched to a gene. The length of the CDR3 is 14 residues. CDR3 coding DNA: TGCAGTGCTTTGGACAGGGGATATACCTACGAGCAGTACTTC. It yields the protein CSALDRGYTYEQYF.

This clonotype was seen a single time. This sequence joins TRBV4-3 and TRBJ2-7; maybe TRBD2 (5 bases). This CDR3 region has 16 residues. Per germline, CDR1 LGHNA and CDR2 YSLEER. V lost 1 base to trimming and J lost 2 bases, with 15 bases between them. As DNA, the CDR3 is TGCGCCAGCAGCCAAGTTTCCGGGGTGGAGACCTACGAGCAGTACTTC. This codes for CASSQVSGVETYEQYF.

This chain joins TRBV27 and TRBJ2-1; 9 bases line up with TRBD2. Trimming removed 0 bases from V and 1 base from J; junction bases left unmatched: 4. CDR1 is MNHEY and CDR2 is SMNVEV in the germline V gene (reference sequence). The length of the CDR3 is 17 residues. The CDR3 DNA reads as TGTGCCAGCAGTTTATCAGGGCGGGGGGGATCCTACAATGAGCAGTTCTTC. Its translation is CASSLSGRGGSYNEQFF.

As concerns this clonotype: A much larger clone lies a single base off, so this may be a read error. This rearrangement joins TRBV3-1 to TRBJ1-1, with TRBD1 matching 7 bases. Germline loops: CDR1 LGHDT, CDR2 YNNKEL (reference sequence). The CDR3 has 14 residues. V shed 4 bases and J 2 bases; nucleotides not matched to a gene: 4. This chain's CDR3 is CASSPGQINTEAFF. The CDR3 DNA is TGTGCCAGCAGCCCGGGACAGATAAACACTGAAGCTTTCTTT.